These 14 T cell receptor beta chains share one sample of origin, sequenced in a study of long-term antiretroviral therapy in people with HIV. Researchers report immunoSEQ v3.0 was run at survey level. Using immunoSEQ multiplex PCR, the repertoire was profiled, and TCRdb retains in-frame clones only, with some absent. The sample has 45,000 to 50,000 clones, around 80% seen once. Sequenced here: unsorted PBMCs, sampled 0.8 years after starting antiretroviral therapy. The receptors stem from a woman aged 18-30 years with HIV.

This chain links TRBV6-5 with TRBJ1-2, with 9 bases identical to TRBD1. This CDR3 is built from 13 residues. With 6 bases clipped from V and 6 bases from J, the junction kept 5 bases outside the gene matches. CDR1 MNHEY and CDR2 SVGAGI come from the germline V gene. The CDR3 DNA sequence: TGTGCCAGCAGCTTGGGACAGGGTAATGGCTACACCTTC. Encoded protein: CASSLGQGNGYTF.

Sample share makes this clone medium-sized (0.01 to 0.1%). The rearrangement uses TRBV19 and TRBJ2-1; TRBD2 matches 10 bases. V lost 5 bases to trimming and J lost 1 base; unmatched junction nucleotides: 2. CDR3 size: 15 residues. Germline V gives CDR1 LNHDA, CDR2 SQIVND (reference sequence). The CDR3 is CASSATSGSYNEQFF. For the CDR3, the DNA is TGTGCCAGTAGTGCGACTAGCGGGTCCTACAATGAGCAGTTCTTC.

The chain links TRBV5-4 to TRBJ2-2; D might be TRBD2 (7 bases). The CDR3 runs to 15 residues. Trimming stripped 0 bases from V and 8 bases from J, with 14 bases between. Germline V lookup: CDR1 SGHNT, CDR2 YYREEE (reference sequence). The CDR3, as DNA: TGTGCCAGCAGCTTGGCCGGGGGGCGCAATGGGGAGCTGTTTTTT. Translated, it gives CASSLAGGRNGELFF.

The V call is TRBV5-1, the J call TRBJ2-2; TRBD1 agrees at 7 bases. Trimming cost V 5 bases and J 3 bases; bases outside gene matches: 7. The CDR3 consists of 15 residues. CDR1 and CDR2 from the germline V gene are SGHRS and YFSETQ. This chain's CDR3 is CASSTGAVDTGELFF. The DNA for the CDR3 is TGCGCCAGCAGTACAGGGGCAGTTGACACCGGGGAGCTGTTTTTT.

The chain combines TRBV7-2 with TRBJ1-2, with D hard to call. The CDR3 is 15 amino acids. Trimming cost V 5 bases and J 0 bases, with 13 bases left between them. The germline CDR1 and CDR2 sequences are SGHTA and FQGNSA. The CDR3 sequence: CASSLNRESNYGYTF. CDR3 nucleotide sequence: TGTGCCAGCAGCCTCAACAGAGAATCTAACTATGGCTACACCTTC. The full variable domain, rest sourced from reference TRBV7-2 and TRBJ1-2, is GAGVSQSPSNKVTEKGKDVELRCDPISGHTALYWYRQSLGQGLEFLIYFQGNSAPDKSGLPSDRFSAERTGGSVSTLTIQRTQQEDSAVYLCASSLNRESNYGYTFGSGTRLTVV.

V is TRBV9 and J is TRBJ2-3; D perhaps matches TRBD1 (6 bases). Germline V lookup: CDR1 SGDLS, CDR2 YYNGEE. The CDR3 covers 15 residues. Trimming shortened V by 3 bases and J by 0 bases, and 11 bases separated the two germline ends. The CDR3 reads CASSATGSSTDTQYF. CDR3 bases: TGTGCCAGCAGCGCCACAGGGTCTAGCACAGATACGCAGTATTTT.

The chain links TRBV29-1 to TRBJ2-3; D may correspond to TRBD1 or TRBD2 (5 bases each). Germline-derived CDR1 and CDR2 are SQVTM and ANQGSEA. Trimming took off 4 bases at V and 4 bases at J, with 15 bases between the two ends. CDR3 size: 14 residues. CDR3 protein: CSVAGTAPSDTQYF. In DNA, the CDR3 is TGCAGCGTTGCCGGGACCGCGCCTTCAGATACGCAGTATTTT.

J is TRBJ2-2 and V is TRBV10-3; D is uncertain. This CDR3 is 14 amino acids long. Germline CDR1 and CDR2: ENHRY and SYGVKD. Deletions cut 4 bases from V and 4 bases from J, with 10 bases between. The CDR3 reads CAISGLVSTGELFF. CDR3 nucleotide sequence: TGTGCCATCAGTGGCCTAGTGAGCACCGGGGAGCTGTTTTTT.

The chain links TRBV28 to TRBJ2-5; TRBD2 agrees at 8 bases. Germline V gives CDR1 MDHEN, CDR2 SYDVKM. The trim removed 5 bases at V and 7 bases at J, leaving 9 bases unmatched. This CDR3 spans 14 amino acids. The CDR3 DNA reads as TGTGCCAGCAGTCCCGGGACTAGGACCGGGACCCAGTACTTC. It translates to CASSPGTRTGTQYF.

This chain uses TRBV9 with TRBJ1-2; 9 bases align to TRBD1. This CDR3 is built from 16 residues. Unmatched junction bases numbered 10, after V lost 3 bases and J lost 4 bases. In germline, CDR1 is SGDLS, CDR2 YYNGEE. The CDR3 sequence is CASSAQNRGRGYGYTF. The CDR3 DNA follows: TGTGCCAGCAGCGCACAAAACAGGGGGCGAGGCTATGGCTACACCTTC.

V is TRBV19 and J is TRBJ2-2, with D hard to call. The germline CDR1 and CDR2 sequences are LNHDA and SQIVND (reference sequence). This CDR3 has 14 residues. V lost 1 base and J 8 bases, leaving 11 bases between the germline ends. CDR3 sequence reads: CASSIGEFQGELFF. In DNA, the CDR3 is TGTGCCAGTAGTATAGGCGAATTCCAAGGGGAGCTGTTTTTT. Full variable domain (missing parts from reference TRBV19 and TRBJ2-2): DGGITQSPKYLFRKEGQNVTLSCEQNLNHDAMYWYRQDPGQGLRLIYYSQIVNDFQKGDIAEGYSVSREKKESFPLTVTSAQKNPTAFYLCASSIGEFQGELFFGEGSRLTVL.

In DNA, the CDR3 is TGTGCCACCAGCAGAGGAGACTCTGGAAACACCATATATTTT. Residues: CATSRGDSGNTIYF. The V and J genes are TRBV15 and TRBJ1-3, with D unclear. The CDR3 contains 14 residues. Germline V gene data show CDR1 as LNHNV and CDR2 as YYDKDF (reference sequence). The ends were cut back, 1 base at V and 0 bases at J, with 4 bases in the middle.

The chain uses TRBV28 and TRBJ1-3; TRBD1 agrees at 8 bases. With V trimmed by 3 bases and J by 2 bases, 6 bases remained unmatched. CDR1 MDHEN and CDR2 SYDVKM come from the germline V gene. The CDR3 covers 16 residues. CDR3 residues: CASSFSGGATGNTIYF. CDR3 nucleotides: TGTGCCAGCAGTTTTTCAGGGGGCGCAACTGGAAACACCATATATTTT.

This chain links TRBV4-3 with TRBJ2-7; possible D gene TRBD1, 5 bases. This CDR3 is 15 amino acids long. V gave up 5 bases and J gave up 2 bases, with 16 bases separating them. Germline V gene lookup returns CDR1 LGHNA and CDR2 YSLEER. CDR3 nucleotides: TGCGCCAGCAGCACAACTTCGACAGCTACCTACGAGCAGTACTTC. Translation gives CASSTTSTATYEQYF.